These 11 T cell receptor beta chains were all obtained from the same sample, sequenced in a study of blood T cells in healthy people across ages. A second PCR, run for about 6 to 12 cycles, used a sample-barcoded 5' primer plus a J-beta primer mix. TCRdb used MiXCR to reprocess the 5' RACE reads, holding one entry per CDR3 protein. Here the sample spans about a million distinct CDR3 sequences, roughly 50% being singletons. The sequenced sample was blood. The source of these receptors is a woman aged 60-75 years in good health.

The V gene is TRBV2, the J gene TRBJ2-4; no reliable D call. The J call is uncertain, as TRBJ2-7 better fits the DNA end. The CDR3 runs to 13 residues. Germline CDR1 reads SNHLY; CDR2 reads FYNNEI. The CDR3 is CASTRNPAYEQYF. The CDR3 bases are TGTGCCAGCACCCGGAATCCGGCGTACGAGCAGTACTTC.

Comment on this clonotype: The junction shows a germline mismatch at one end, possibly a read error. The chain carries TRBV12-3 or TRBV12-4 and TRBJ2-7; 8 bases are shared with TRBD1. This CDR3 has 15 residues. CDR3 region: CASSAGPGGSDEQYF. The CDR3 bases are TGTGCCAGCAGTGCCGGACCAGGGGGCTCCGACGAGCAGTACTTC.

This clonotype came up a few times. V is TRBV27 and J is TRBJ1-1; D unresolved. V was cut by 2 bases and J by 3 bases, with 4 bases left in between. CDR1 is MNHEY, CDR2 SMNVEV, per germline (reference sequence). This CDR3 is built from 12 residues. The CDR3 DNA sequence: TGTGCCAGCAGTTTAAAGGACACTGAAGCTTTCTTT. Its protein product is CASSLKDTEAFF.

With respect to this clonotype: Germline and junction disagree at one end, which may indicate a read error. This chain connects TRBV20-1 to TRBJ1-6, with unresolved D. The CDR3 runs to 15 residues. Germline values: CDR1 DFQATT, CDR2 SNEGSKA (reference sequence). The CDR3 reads CSARILGSYNSPPHF. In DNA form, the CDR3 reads TGCAGTGCCCGAATTTTGGGCTCCTATAATTCACCCCCCCACTTT.

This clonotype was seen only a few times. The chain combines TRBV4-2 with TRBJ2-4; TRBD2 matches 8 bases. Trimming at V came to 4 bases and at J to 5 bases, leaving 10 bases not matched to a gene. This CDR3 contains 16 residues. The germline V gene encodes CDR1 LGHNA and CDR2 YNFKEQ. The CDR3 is CASSLPAGEVQNIQYF. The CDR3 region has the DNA TGTGCCAGCAGCCTTCCAGCGGGAGAAGTCCAAAACATTCAGTACTTC.

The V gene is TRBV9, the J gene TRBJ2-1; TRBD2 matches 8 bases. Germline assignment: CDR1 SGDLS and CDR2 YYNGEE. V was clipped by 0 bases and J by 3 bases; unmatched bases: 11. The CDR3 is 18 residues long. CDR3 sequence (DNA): TGTGCCAGCAGCGTAGGACGGACTTCGGGACTAGGCTACAATGAGCAGTTCTTC. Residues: CASSVGRTSGLGYNEQFF. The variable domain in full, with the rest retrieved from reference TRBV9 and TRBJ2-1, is DSGVTQTPKHLITATGQRVTLRCSPRSGDLSVYWYQQSLDQGLQFLIQYYNGEERAKGNILERFSAQQFPDLHSELNLSSLELGDSALYFCASSVGRTSGLGYNEQFFGPGTRLTVL.

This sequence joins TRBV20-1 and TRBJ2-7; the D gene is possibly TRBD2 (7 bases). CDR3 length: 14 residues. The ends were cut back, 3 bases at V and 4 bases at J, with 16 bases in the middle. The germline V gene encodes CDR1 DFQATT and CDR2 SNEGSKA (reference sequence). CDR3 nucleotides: TGCAGTGCTAGGAGGGGGAGTAGCGGGTACGAGCAGTACTTC. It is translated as CSARRGSSGYEQYF.

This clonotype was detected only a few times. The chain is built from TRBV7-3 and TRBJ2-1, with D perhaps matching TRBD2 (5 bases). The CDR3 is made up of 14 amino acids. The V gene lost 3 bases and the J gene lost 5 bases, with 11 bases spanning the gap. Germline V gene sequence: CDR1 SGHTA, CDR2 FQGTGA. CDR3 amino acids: CASSLRVGHNEQFF. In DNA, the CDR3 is TGTGCCAGCAGCTTGAGGGTTGGGCACAATGAGCAGTTCTTC.

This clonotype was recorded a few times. CDR3 protein: CASSSGTASYNSPLHF. The CDR3 region has the DNA TGTGCCAGCAGTTCCGGGACAGCTTCCTATAATTCACCCCTCCACTTT. The rearrangement uses TRBV12-3 or TRBV12-4 and TRBJ1-6, with 7 bases that match TRBD1. CDR3 length: 16 residues. Unmatched junction bases numbered 4, after V lost 4 bases and J lost 1 base.

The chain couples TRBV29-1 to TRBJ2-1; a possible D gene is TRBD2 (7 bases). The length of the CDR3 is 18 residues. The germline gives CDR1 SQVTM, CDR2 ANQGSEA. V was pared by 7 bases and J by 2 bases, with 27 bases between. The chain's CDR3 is CSGRRGIPSGTPYNEQFF. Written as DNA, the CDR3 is TGCAGCGGCCGGAGGGGCATACCAAGCGGGACACCCTACAATGAGCAGTTCTTC.

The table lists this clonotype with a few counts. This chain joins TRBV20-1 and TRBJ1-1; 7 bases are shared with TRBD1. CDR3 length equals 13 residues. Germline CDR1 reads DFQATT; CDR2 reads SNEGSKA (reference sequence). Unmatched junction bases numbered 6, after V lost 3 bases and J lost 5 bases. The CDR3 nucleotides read TGCAGTGCTAGCCAGGGGGGATGGACTGAAGCTTTCTTT. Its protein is CSASQGGWTEAFF.